This T cell receptor beta chain was retrieved from a study of T cell clonality in common variable immunodeficiency. V lost 2 bases to trimming and J lost 3 bases, with 13 bases between them. This CDR3 contains 15 residues. CDR1 is SGHTA and CDR2 is FQGNSA in the germline V gene. In this sample, this clone turned up many times. The CDR3 is cut off 3 residues early in the read; its end comes from the germline J gene. Generated by immunoSEQ multiplex PCR, the TCRdb table keeps only in-frame clones and is missing some. This sample includes under 65,000 clones with no singletons; its ten biggest clones take up 0.65% to 1%.

This chain joins TRBV7-2 and TRBJ1-2, with D unclear. The sequenced material came from peripheral blood mononuclear cells. This receptor was identified in a person aged 18 to 69 in good health. The CDR3 loop is CASSLYSLTDYGYTF. Incomplete CDR3 DNA: TGTGCCAGCAGCTTATACAGCTTAACCGACTATGGC. Together with reference TRBV7-2 and TRBJ1-2, the CDR3 gives the full variable domain: GAGVSQSPSNKVTEKGKDVELRCDPISGHTALYWYRQSLGQGLEFLIYFQGNSAPDKSGLPSDRFSAERTGGSVSTLTIQRTQQEDSAVYLCASSLYSLTDYGYTFGSGTRLTVV.